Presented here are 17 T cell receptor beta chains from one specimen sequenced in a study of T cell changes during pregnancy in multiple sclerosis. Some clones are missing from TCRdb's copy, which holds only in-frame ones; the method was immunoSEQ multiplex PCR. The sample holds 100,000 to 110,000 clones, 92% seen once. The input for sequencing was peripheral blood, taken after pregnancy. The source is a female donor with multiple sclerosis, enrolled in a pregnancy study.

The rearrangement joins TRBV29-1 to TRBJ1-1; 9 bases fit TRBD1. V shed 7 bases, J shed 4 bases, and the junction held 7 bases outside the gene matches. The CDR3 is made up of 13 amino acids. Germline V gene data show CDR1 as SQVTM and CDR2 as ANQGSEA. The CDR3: CSGSQGASTEAFF. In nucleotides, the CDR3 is TGCAGCGGGTCACAGGGGGCGAGCACTGAAGCTTTCTTT.

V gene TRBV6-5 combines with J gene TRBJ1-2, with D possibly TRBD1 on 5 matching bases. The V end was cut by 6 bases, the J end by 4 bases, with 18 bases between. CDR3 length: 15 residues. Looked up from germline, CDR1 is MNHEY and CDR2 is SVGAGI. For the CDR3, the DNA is TGTGCCAGCAGCTATGGGACTTTTAGGGCCTATGGCTACACCTTC. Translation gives CASSYGTFRAYGYTF.

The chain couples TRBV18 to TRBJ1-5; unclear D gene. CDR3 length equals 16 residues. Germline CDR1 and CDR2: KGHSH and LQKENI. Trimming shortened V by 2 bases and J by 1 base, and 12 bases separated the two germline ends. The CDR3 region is CASSPVQARSNQPQHF. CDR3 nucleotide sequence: TGTGCCAGCTCACCAGTGCAGGCGCGCAGCAATCAGCCCCAGCATTTT.

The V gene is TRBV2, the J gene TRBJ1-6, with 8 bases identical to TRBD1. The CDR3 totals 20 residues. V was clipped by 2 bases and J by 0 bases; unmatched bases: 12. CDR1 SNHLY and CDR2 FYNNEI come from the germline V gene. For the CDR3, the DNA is TGTGCCAGCAGTGAATCCCGCCGCAGGGGGCCTAGCTCCTATAATTCACCCCTCCACTTT. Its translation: CASSESRRRGPSSYNSPLHF.

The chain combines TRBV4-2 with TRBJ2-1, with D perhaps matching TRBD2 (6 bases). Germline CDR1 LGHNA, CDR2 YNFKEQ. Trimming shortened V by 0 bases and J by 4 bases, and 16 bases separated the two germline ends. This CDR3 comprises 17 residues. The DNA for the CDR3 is TGTGCCAGCAGCCAAGATGGGGCGGGCGGGATATACAATGAGCAGTTCTTC. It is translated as CASSQDGAGGIYNEQFF.

The CDR3 protein is CASSSQGVEGYTF. DNA of the CDR3: TGTGCCAGCAGCTCTCAGGGGGTAGAGGGCTACACCTTC. The V gene is TRBV7-9, the J gene TRBJ1-2; 7 bases fit TRBD1. The CDR3 is made up of 13 amino acids. V was pared by 4 bases and J by 8 bases, with 7 bases of the junction left unmatched. Germline assignment: CDR1 SEHNR and CDR2 FQNEAQ (reference sequence).

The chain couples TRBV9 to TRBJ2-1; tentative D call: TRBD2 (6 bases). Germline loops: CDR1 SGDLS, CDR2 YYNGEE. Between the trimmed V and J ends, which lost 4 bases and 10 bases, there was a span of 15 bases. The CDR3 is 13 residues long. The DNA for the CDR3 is TGTGCCAGCAGCTTAGGACTAACCCCCGAGCAGTTCTTC. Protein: CASSLGLTPEQFF.

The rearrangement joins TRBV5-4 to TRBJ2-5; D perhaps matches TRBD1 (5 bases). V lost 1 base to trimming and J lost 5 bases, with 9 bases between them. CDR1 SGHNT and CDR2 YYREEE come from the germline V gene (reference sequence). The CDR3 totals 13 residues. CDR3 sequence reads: CASSLKGSETQYF. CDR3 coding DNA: TGTGCCAGCAGCTTGAAGGGGTCGGAGACCCAGTACTTC.

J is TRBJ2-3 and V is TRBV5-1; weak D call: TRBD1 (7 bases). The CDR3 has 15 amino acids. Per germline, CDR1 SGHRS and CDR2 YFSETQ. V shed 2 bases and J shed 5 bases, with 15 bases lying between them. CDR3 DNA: TGCGCCAGCAGCTTAGAGGGGGCGCGGGAAGATACGCAGTATTTT. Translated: CASSLEGAREDTQYF.

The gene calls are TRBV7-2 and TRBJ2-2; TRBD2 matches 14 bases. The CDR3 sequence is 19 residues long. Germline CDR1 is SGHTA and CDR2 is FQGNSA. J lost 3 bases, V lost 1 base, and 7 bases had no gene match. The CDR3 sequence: CASSLGGTSGRRYTGELFF. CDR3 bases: TGTGCCAGCAGCTTAGGGGGGACTAGCGGGAGACGTTACACCGGGGAGCTGTTTTTT.

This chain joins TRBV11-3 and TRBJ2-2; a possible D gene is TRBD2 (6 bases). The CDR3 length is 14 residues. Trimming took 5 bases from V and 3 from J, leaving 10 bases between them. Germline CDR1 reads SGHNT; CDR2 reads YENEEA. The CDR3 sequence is CASSRGTDTGELFF. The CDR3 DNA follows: TGTGCCAGCAGCCGGGGGACGGACACCGGGGAGCTGTTTTTT.

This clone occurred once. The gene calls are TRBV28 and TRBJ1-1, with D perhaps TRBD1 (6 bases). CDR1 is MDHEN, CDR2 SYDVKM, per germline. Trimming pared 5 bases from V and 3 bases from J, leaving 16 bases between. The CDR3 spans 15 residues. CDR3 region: CASSPHPRGHTEAFF. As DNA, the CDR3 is TGTGCCAGCAGTCCCCACCCCAGGGGACACACTGAAGCTTTCTTT.

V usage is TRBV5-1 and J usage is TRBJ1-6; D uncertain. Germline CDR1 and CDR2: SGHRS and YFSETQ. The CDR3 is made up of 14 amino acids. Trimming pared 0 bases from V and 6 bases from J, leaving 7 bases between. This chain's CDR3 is CASSLGQINSPLHF. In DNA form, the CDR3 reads TGCGCCAGCAGCTTGGGGCAGATTAATTCACCCCTCCACTTT.

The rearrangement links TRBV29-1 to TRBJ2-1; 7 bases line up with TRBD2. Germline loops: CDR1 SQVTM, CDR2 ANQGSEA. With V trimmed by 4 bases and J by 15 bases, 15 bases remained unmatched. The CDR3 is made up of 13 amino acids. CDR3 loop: CSVAAGVPPRGFF. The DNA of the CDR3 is TGCAGCGTTGCGGCGGGGGTCCCTCCCCGGGGGTTCTTC.

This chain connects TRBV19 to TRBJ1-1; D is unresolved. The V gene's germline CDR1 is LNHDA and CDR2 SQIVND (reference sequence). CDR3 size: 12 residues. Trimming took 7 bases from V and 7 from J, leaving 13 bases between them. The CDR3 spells CASNTAAFEAFF. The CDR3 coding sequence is TGTGCCAGTAATACGGCAGCGTTTGAAGCTTTCTTT.

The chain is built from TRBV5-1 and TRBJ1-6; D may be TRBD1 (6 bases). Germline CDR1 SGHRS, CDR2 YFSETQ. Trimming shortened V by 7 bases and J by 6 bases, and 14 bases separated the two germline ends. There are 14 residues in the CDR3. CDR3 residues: CASGRDIGNSPLHF. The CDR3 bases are TGCGCCAGCGGCCGGGACATCGGTAATTCACCCCTCCACTTT.

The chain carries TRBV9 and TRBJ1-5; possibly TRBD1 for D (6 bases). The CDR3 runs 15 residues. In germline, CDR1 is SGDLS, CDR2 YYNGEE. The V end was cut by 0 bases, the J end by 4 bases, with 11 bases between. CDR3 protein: CASSVGGQGNQPQHF. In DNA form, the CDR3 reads TGTGCCAGCAGCGTAGGAGGGCAGGGGAATCAGCCCCAGCATTTT.